Following are 7 T cell receptor beta chains from one sample sequenced in a study of T cells after yellow fever vaccination. TCRdb processed the 5' RACE reads anew with MiXCR; each CDR3 protein has one entry. This table has approximately 550,000 distinct CDR3 sequences, about a fifth appearing once. The specimen was PBMCs, collected 15 days after the yellow fever booster vaccination. These receptors all come from a man aged 25-45 years who received the YFV17D yellow fever vaccine.

There are a few counts of this clonotype. The chain has TRBV18 and TRBJ2-6; a possible D gene is TRBD2 (6 bases). In germline, CDR1 is KGHSH, CDR2 LQKENI. The CDR3 loop spans 18 amino acids. Trimming shortened V by 0 bases and J by 0 bases, and 12 bases separated the two germline ends. This chain's CDR3 is CASSPPLGRSSGANVLTF. CDR3 bases: TGTGCCAGCTCACCACCCCTCGGGAGAAGCTCTGGGGCCAACGTCCTGACTTTC.

This clonotype has just a few counts. This chain joins TRBV29-1 and TRBJ2-3; a weak D match, TRBD2 (6 bases). V dropped 6 bases and J dropped 0 bases, with 10 bases sitting between them. This CDR3 has 13 residues. Germline CDR1 and CDR2: SQVTM and ANQGSEA. In DNA form, the CDR3 reads TGCAGCGTCCAGCGGGCTAGCACAGATACGCAGTATTTT. It yields the protein CSVQRASTDTQYF.

The V and J genes are TRBV10-3 and TRBJ2-6; either TRBD1 or TRBD2 may fit D (5 bases each). Per the germline V gene, CDR1 is ENHRY and CDR2 is SYGVKD. The CDR3 is 14 residues long. V was clipped by 4 bases and J by 1 base, with 5 bases between them. The CDR3 spells CAISGGSGANVLTF. The CDR3 DNA is TGTGCCATCAGTGGGGGGTCTGGGGCCAACGTCCTGACTTTC.

This clonotype has just a few counts. This chain joins TRBV7-2 and TRBJ2-7; 11 bases are a match to TRBD2. The CDR3 spans 14 residues. V lost 6 bases, J lost 4 bases, and 5 bases stayed unmatched. Per germline, CDR1 SGHTA and CDR2 FQGNSA. The CDR3 nucleotides are TGTGCCAGCAGGGGGACTAGCGGAGCGTACGAGCAGTACTTC. This sequence encodes CASRGTSGAYEQYF.

This clonotype was observed many times. This chain links TRBV4-2 with TRBJ2-1; 11 nucleotides agree with TRBD2. This CDR3 has 15 amino acids. Losses at the gene ends were 6 bases for V and 1 base for J; bases not matched to a gene: 2. In germline, CDR1 is LGHNA, CDR2 YNFKEQ. The CDR3 DNA reads TGTGCCAGCAGTGGGACTAGCGGATCCTACAATGAGCAGTTCTTC. This gives the protein CASSGTSGSYNEQFF.

This clonotype was seen only a few times. Here the CDR3 DNA reads TGCAGCGTTGACCACGGGATCGGCGACGAGCAGTACTTC. Protein: CSVDHGIGDEQYF. The V gene is TRBV29-1, the J gene TRBJ2-7; TRBD2 is a possible D gene (5 bases). Germline CDR1 reads SQVTM; CDR2 reads ANQGSEA. The CDR3 has 13 amino acids. Trimming took off 3 bases at V and 5 bases at J, with 14 bases between the two ends.

J is TRBJ2-2 and V is TRBV27, with TRBD2 identical over 9 bases. From germline, CDR1 is MNHEY and CDR2 SMNVEV (reference sequence). V shed 10 bases and J 5 bases; nucleotides not matched to a gene: 11. The CDR3 is 15 amino acids. The CDR3: CATRKREVRTGELFF. The CDR3 bases are TGTGCCACCCGGAAGCGGGAGGTTAGAACCGGGGAGCTGTTTTTT.